This T cell receptor beta chain was sequenced for a study of cytomegalovirus exposure and HLA in healthy donors. For the study at large: A preliminary data release comprised roughly 85 million unique TCRs obtained from HLA-typed donors. Study conclusions and caveats: What was likely a sequencing artifact was a cluster of highly shared sequence variants. Most TCR beta V segments were productive about 90% or about 30% of the time in an earlier analysis.

The CDR3 runs to 16 residues. Unmatched junction bases numbered 8, after V lost 1 base and J lost 7 bases. CDR1 is SGHRS, CDR2 YFSETQ, per germline. This clone was observed a few times. Its antigen remains unidentified. PCR primers comprised 60 Vbeta and 13 Jbeta primers. Only in-frame clones appear in the TCRdb table, and some are missing; sequencing was by immunoSEQ multiplex PCR. This table holds tens of thousands of clones, roughly three fifths found once. The study sampled nominally healthy donors, though unrecorded immune exposures were likely. The receptor comes from a woman in her 30s in good health and CMV-seronegative. The chain employs TRBV5-1 and TRBJ2-2; 9 nucleotides agree with TRBD1. Sequencing used PBMCs. Here the CDR3 DNA reads TGCGCCAGCAGCTTGTCCCGGGACAGGGCTGGCGGGGAGCTGTTTTTT. Translating gives CASSLSRDRAGGELFF. Using reference TRBV5-1 and TRBJ2-2 for the parts outside the CDR3, the full variable domain is KAGVTQTPRYLIKTRGQQVTLSCSPISGHRSVSWYQQTPGQGLQFLFEYFSETQRNKGNFPGRFSGRQFSNSRSEMNVSTLELGDSALYLCASSLSRDRAGGELFFGEGSRLTVL.